Below, one T cell receptor (beta chain) is given with its context. The antigen is unknown. The CDR3 consists of 14 residues. In germline, CDR1 is SQVTM, CDR2 ANQGSEA. Trimming removed 2 bases at V and 7 bases at J, with 17 bases between. Original data processing: Quality scores were absent from the junction-only immunoSEQ sequences, so filtering differed. Produced via immunoSEQ multiplex PCR; TCRdb's table is partial and in-frame only. The D gene and trimming were derived from the DNA, and the V and J assignments and clone size from that table. The repertoire consists of about a million clones, with about 74% occurring once and the leading ten covering roughly 1.5%. The sample belongs to a study of shared clonotypes between healthy human individuals. Study-wide results and limits: How much donors shared clonotypes was expected to be affected by sequencing depth.

The chain carries TRBV29-1 and TRBJ1-2; no clear D. This clonotype originated in a young man in good health. Sequencing was carried out using memory CD4+ T cells sorted from blood. Subset denoted: CD45RA-negative fraction. The CDR3 sequence: CSVESQEGAGGYTF. CDR3 bases: TGCAGCGTTGAATCTCAAGAAGGCGCCGGTGGCTACACCTTC.